Listed below are T cell receptor beta chains from one sample, sequenced in a study of blood T cell repertoires in COVID-19. Profiling relied on immunoSEQ multiplex PCR, and the TCRdb table lists in-frame clones only, not all of them. The sample has 150,000 to 180,000 clones; 65% to 90% are singletons. The material sequenced was peripheral blood. The receptors come from a woman aged 60 to 75 with COVID-19, enrolled during active disease. Both conserved end residues are part of each CDR3. The order of the fields is J gene, clone size, D gene, V gene, CDR3 protein, CDR3 DNA. The D gene is left open where the match is weak. Size is omitted from some rows. Given values are once, few, many or a class for expanded clones.

j_call: TRBJ1-1; clone_size: .; d_call: .; v_call: TRBV2; cdr3_aa: CASSEDLSAFF; cdr3_nt: TGTGCCAGCAGTGAAGACCTATCAGCTTTCTTT
j_call: TRBJ1-1; clone_size: .; d_call: .; v_call: TRBV5-4; cdr3_aa: CASSLVPQSNTEAFF; cdr3_nt: TGTGCCAGCAGCTTGGTCCCCCAGTCGAACACTGAAGCTTTCTTT
j_call: TRBJ2-3; clone_size: .; d_call: .; v_call: TRBV2; cdr3_aa: CASKDEVAGTDTQYF; cdr3_nt: TGTGCCAGCAAGGATGAGGTCGCGGGGACAGATACGCAGTATTTT
j_call: TRBJ1-3; clone_size: .; d_call: .; v_call: TRBV25-1; cdr3_aa: CASSGGPGNTIYF; cdr3_nt: TGTGCCAGCAGTGGGGGCCCTGGAAACACCATATATTTT
j_call: TRBJ1-3; clone_size: few; d_call: .; v_call: TRBV7-9; cdr3_aa: CASRSNRKTAGNTIYF; cdr3_nt: TGTGCCAGCAGGTCTAACAGGAAAACGGCGGGAAACACCATATATTTT
j_call: TRBJ1-1; clone_size: .; d_call: .; v_call: TRBV5-1; cdr3_aa: CASSLVQNEAFF; cdr3_nt: TGCGCCAGCAGCTTGGTTCAGAATGAAGCTTTCTTT
j_call: TRBJ2-1; clone_size: few; d_call: TRBD1; v_call: TRBV24-1; cdr3_aa: CATSDPSPGQTNNEQFF; cdr3_nt: TGTGCCACCAGTGATCCGAGTCCGGGACAGACTAACAATGAGCAGTTCTTC
j_call: TRBJ1-5; clone_size: .; d_call: TRBD1; v_call: TRBV27; cdr3_aa: CASRVLDRENQPQHF; cdr3_nt: TGTGCCAGCAGGGTATTGGACAGGGAAAATCAGCCCCAGCATTTT
j_call: TRBJ2-4; clone_size: .; d_call: TRBD1; v_call: TRBV9; cdr3_aa: CASSVAPQGANVNIQYF; cdr3_nt: TGTGCCAGCAGCGTAGCCCCACAGGGGGCGAATGTGAACATTCAGTACTTC
j_call: TRBJ1-1; clone_size: once; d_call: .; v_call: TRBV6-5; cdr3_aa: CAIQGHTGNTEAFF; cdr3_nt: TGTGCCATCCAGGGACACACAGGAAACACTGAAGCTTTCTTT
j_call: TRBJ2-2; clone_size: .; d_call: .; v_call: TRBV9; cdr3_aa: CASSVGGTVNTGELFF; cdr3_nt: TGTGCCAGCAGCGTAGGCGGGACAGTGAACACCGGGGAGCTGTTTTTT
j_call: TRBJ1-3; clone_size: .; d_call: TRBD1; v_call: TRBV6-5; cdr3_aa: CASSFRDRGLGNTIYF; cdr3_nt: TGTGCCAGCAGTTTCCGGGACAGGGGGCTAGGAAACACCATATATTTT
j_call: TRBJ1-3; clone_size: .; d_call: TRBD1; v_call: TRBV10-3; cdr3_aa: CAISGGQGISGNTIYF; cdr3_nt: TGTGCCATCAGTGGCGGACAGGGGATCTCTGGAAACACCATATATTTT
j_call: TRBJ2-1; clone_size: .; d_call: TRBD2; v_call: TRBV7-9; cdr3_aa: CASSFRLAEQFF; cdr3_nt: TGTGCCAGCAGCTTTAGACTAGCGGAGCAGTTCTTC
j_call: TRBJ2-1; clone_size: once; d_call: TRBD2; v_call: TRBV5-1; cdr3_aa: CASSTTSGSRDNEQFF; cdr3_nt: TGCGCCAGCAGCACGACTAGCGGGAGTAGGGACAATGAGCAGTTCTTC
j_call: TRBJ2-2; clone_size: few; d_call: TRBD1; v_call: TRBV24-1; cdr3_aa: CATSDSMGGQGPNTGELFF; cdr3_nt: TGTGCCACCAGTGATTCGATGGGGGGACAGGGACCGAACACCGGGGAGCTGTTTTTT
j_call: TRBJ2-4; clone_size: .; d_call: TRBD2; v_call: TRBV7-2; cdr3_aa: CASSLVLSASGRKNIQYF; cdr3_nt: TGTGCCAGCAGCTTAGTATTGTCGGCTAGCGGGAGGAAAAACATTCAGTACTTC
j_call: TRBJ2-1; clone_size: .; d_call: TRBD2; v_call: TRBV24-1; cdr3_aa: CATSDHGGGGNEQFF; cdr3_nt: TGTGCCACCAGTGACCATGGGGGGGGAGGGAATGAGCAGTTCTTC
j_call: TRBJ1-1; clone_size: .; d_call: TRBD1; v_call: TRBV3-1/TRBV3-2; cdr3_aa: CASSPGEGARVGTEAFF; cdr3_nt: TGTGCCAGCAGCCCGGGAGAGGGGGCGAGGGTGGGCACTGAAGCTTTCTTT
j_call: TRBJ1-2; clone_size: .; d_call: .; v_call: TRBV2; cdr3_aa: CASSEDMGGYGYTF; cdr3_nt: TGTGCCAGCAGCGAAGACATGGGGGGATATGGCTACACCTTC
j_call: TRBJ1-1; clone_size: .; d_call: .; v_call: TRBV4-1; cdr3_aa: CASSQEGGQNLMNTEAFF; cdr3_nt: TGCGCCAGCAGCCAAGAAGGTGGGCAGAACCTCATGAACACTGAAGCTTTCTTT
j_call: TRBJ1-2; clone_size: .; d_call: .; v_call: TRBV18; cdr3_aa: CASSLDSSNGYTF; cdr3_nt: TGTGCCAGCTCATTGGACAGCTCCAATGGCTACACCTTC